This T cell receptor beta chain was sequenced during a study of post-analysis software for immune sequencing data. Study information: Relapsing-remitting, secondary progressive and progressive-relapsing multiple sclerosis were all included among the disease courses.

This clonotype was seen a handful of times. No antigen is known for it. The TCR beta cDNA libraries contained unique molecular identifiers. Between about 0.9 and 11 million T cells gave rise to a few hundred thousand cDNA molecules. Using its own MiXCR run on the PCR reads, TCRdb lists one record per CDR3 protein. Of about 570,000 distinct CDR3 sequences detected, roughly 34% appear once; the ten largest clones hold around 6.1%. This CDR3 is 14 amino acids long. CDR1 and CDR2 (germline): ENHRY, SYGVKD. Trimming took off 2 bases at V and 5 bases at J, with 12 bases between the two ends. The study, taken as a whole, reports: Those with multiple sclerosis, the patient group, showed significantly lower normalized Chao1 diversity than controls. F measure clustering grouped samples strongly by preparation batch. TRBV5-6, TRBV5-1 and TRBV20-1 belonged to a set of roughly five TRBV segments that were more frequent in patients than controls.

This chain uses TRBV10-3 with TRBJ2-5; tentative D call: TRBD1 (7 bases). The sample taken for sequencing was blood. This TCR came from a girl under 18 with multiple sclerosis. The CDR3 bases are TGTGCCATCAGTGAGAGGAGGGGGCCGGAGACCCAGTACTTC. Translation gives CAISERRGPETQYF.